This T cell receptor beta chain was sequenced during a study of CD8 T cells in ankylosing spondylitis. Whole-study findings and limits: Certain motif variants had earlier appeared in reactive arthritis synovial fluid and blood. In ankylosing spondylitis patients, matched synovial fluid reportedly showed significant enrichment of disease-linked clones. Disease-linked clones had a CD8+ phenotype and relatively low frequency in peripheral blood.

This clonotype was recorded many times. Its antigen is not known. Generation of TCR beta libraries employed quantitative 5'-RACE incorporating molecular barcodes. TCRdb re-called the 5' RACE reads with MiXCR, one entry per CDR3 protein. The sample comprises approximately 60,000 distinct CDR3 sequences, around 6.5% of which are singletons, and around 5% rests with the top ten. This clonotype originated in a male donor with ankylosing spondylitis. Material: synovial fluid, either unsorted or a sorted T cell fraction (not recorded which).

CDR3 DNA: TGTGCCAGCAGTTGGTTGGGGGAGACCCAGTACTTC. As protein: CASSWLGETQYF. This chain uses TRBV5-6 with TRBJ2-5; D call uncertain. CDR3 size: 12 residues. V gave up 5 bases and J gave up 5 bases, with 10 bases separating them. Germline-derived CDR1 and CDR2 are SGHDT and YYEEEE.